A selection of T cell receptor beta chains follows, all from one sample in a study of control samples from healthy donors and cancer patients. Assay used: immunoSEQ multiplex PCR; TCRdb lists only in-frame clones, some missing. The data contain 150,000 or so clones, about 90% of them singletons. Sequences were obtained from blood. Source of these receptors: a young man in good health. The CDR3 runs from the conserved cysteine through the conserved F or W. Each record gives: V gene, D gene, J gene, clone size, CDR3 DNA, CDR3 protein. D genes are given only for firm matches. Not every row has a clone size; where given, it reads once, few, many or a size class.

v_call: TRBV5-1
d_call: .
j_call: TRBJ1-4
clone_size: few
cdr3_nt: TGCGCCAGCAGCTTGGGAGGGATTGGTGAAAAACTGTTTTTT
cdr3_aa: CASSLGGIGEKLFF

v_call: TRBV4-3
d_call: .
j_call: TRBJ1-1
clone_size: few
cdr3_nt: TGCGCCAGCAGCCAAGTTGTCCTGGGGACTGAAGCTTTCTTT
cdr3_aa: CASSQVVLGTEAFF

v_call: TRBV6-1
d_call: .
j_call: TRBJ1-2
clone_size: .
cdr3_nt: TGTGCCAGCAGTGAAGAAGGGGCAGACTCGGATTTC
cdr3_aa: CASSEEGADSDF

v_call: TRBV2
d_call: .
j_call: TRBJ1-2
clone_size: once
cdr3_nt: TGTGCCAGCAGTGATAGTCCAGGTTATGGCTACACCTTC
cdr3_aa: CASSDSPGYGYTF

v_call: TRBV28
d_call: .
j_call: TRBJ1-5
clone_size: .
cdr3_nt: TGTGCCAGCAGTTTAAGGGGCACGGGTCAGCCCCAGCATTTT
cdr3_aa: CASSLRGTGQPQHF

v_call: TRBV5-4
d_call: TRBD1
j_call: TRBJ1-1
clone_size: .
cdr3_nt: TGTGCCAGCAGTCCCGGGACAGGGGGCGCCTGGACTGAAGCTTTCTTT
cdr3_aa: CASSPGTGGAWTEAFF

v_call: TRBV19
d_call: TRBD2
j_call: TRBJ2-7
clone_size: .
cdr3_nt: TGTGCCAGTAGTTCGGGGGGCGAGCAGTACTTC
cdr3_aa: CASSSGGEQYF

v_call: TRBV2
d_call: .
j_call: TRBJ1-2
clone_size: once
cdr3_nt: TGTGCCAGCAGTCAGGGGTTTAACTATGGCTACACCTTC
cdr3_aa: CASSQGFNYGYTF

v_call: TRBV2
d_call: TRBD1
j_call: TRBJ2-7
clone_size: .
cdr3_nt: TGTGCCAATTCCGGGACAGGGGGCTACGAGCAGTACTTC
cdr3_aa: CANSGTGGYEQYF

v_call: TRBV11-2
d_call: TRBD1
j_call: TRBJ2-7
clone_size: .
cdr3_nt: TGTGCCAGCAGCTTAGGAGTGGGGGACAGCTCCTACGAGCAGTACTTC
cdr3_aa: CASSLGVGDSSYEQYF

v_call: TRBV7-2
d_call: .
j_call: TRBJ2-5
clone_size: .
cdr3_nt: TGTGCCAGCAGCTTAGGGCCCCGGGAGGAGACCCAGTACTTC
cdr3_aa: CASSLGPREETQYF

v_call: TRBV5-6
d_call: TRBD1
j_call: TRBJ2-6
clone_size: .
cdr3_nt: TGTGCCAGCAGCCGGACAGGATCTGGGGCCAACGTCCTGACTTTC
cdr3_aa: CASSRTGSGANVLTF

v_call: TRBV27
d_call: .
j_call: TRBJ1-1
clone_size: .
cdr3_nt: TGTGCCAGCAGCCCGGTGGGGCAAAGCACTGAAGCTTTCTTT
cdr3_aa: CASSPVGQSTEAFF

v_call: TRBV28
d_call: .
j_call: TRBJ2-2
clone_size: .
cdr3_nt: TGTGCCAGCAGTACCACACCGAGGAACACCGGGGAGCTGTTTTTT
cdr3_aa: CASSTTPRNTGELFF

v_call: TRBV28
d_call: .
j_call: TRBJ2-3
clone_size: few
cdr3_nt: TGTGCCAGCAGTTTTACCCATGTCCCGGATACGCAGTATTTT
cdr3_aa: CASSFTHVPDTQYF

v_call: TRBV25-1
d_call: TRBD2
j_call: TRBJ2-1
clone_size: .
cdr3_nt: TGTGCCAGCAGTGGGTCCAGCGGGGGGGCCTATGAGCAGTTCTTC
cdr3_aa: CASSGSSGGAYEQFF

v_call: TRBV7-2
d_call: .
j_call: TRBJ1-2
clone_size: .
cdr3_nt: TGTGCCAGCAGCCGGGCGACGAGAGGCTATGGCTACACCTTC
cdr3_aa: CASSRATRGYGYTF

v_call: TRBV19
d_call: .
j_call: TRBJ1-5
clone_size: .
cdr3_nt: TGTGCCAGTAGTACCTACGGGGCGAGCAATCAGCCCCAGCATTTT
cdr3_aa: CASSTYGASNQPQHF

v_call: TRBV10-3
d_call: .
j_call: TRBJ1-4
clone_size: .
cdr3_nt: TGTGCCATCAGTCCTAGTCGGGCGGTTAATGAAAAACTGTTTTTT
cdr3_aa: CAISPSRAVNEKLFF

v_call: TRBV3-1/TRBV3-2
d_call: .
j_call: TRBJ2-5
clone_size: .
cdr3_nt: TGTGCCAGCAGCCTTCAAGTAGGGGGGGAGACCCAGTACTTC
cdr3_aa: CASSLQVGGETQYF